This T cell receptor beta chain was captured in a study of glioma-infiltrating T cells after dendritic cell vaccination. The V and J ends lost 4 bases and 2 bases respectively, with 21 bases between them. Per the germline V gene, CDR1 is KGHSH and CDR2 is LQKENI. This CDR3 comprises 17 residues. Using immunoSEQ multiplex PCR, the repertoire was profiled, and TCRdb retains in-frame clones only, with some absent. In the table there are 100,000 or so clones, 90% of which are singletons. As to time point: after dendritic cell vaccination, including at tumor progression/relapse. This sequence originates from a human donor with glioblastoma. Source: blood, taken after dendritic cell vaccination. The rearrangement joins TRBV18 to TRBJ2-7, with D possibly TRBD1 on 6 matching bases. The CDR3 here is CASSLGQRRGGTYEQYF. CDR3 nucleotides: TGTGCCAGCTCACTAGGACAGAGGAGAGGGGGTACCTACGAGCAGTACTTC.